These T cell receptor beta chains were read from a single sample in a study of cytomegalovirus exposure and HLA in healthy donors. This table comes from immunoSEQ multiplex PCR, and its TCRdb copy is limited to in-frame clones, with some not included. Of more than 150,000 clones listed, 65% to 85% are singletons. Sample: PBMCs. The receptors shown here come from a girl aged 5 to 17 in good health and CMV-seropositive. CDR3s include the opening cysteine and the closing phenylalanine or tryptophan. The order of the fields is V gene, clone size, D gene, J gene, CDR3 protein, CDR3 DNA. A D gene is named only where the DNA matches it firmly. Clone size is not always given. Where it is, it says once, few, many or a class for expanded clones.

>TRBV19|few|.|TRBJ2-7
CASSPQGVSYEQYF
TGTGCCAGTAGTCCACAGGGTGTATCCTACGAGCAGTACTTC
>TRBV19|.|TRBD1|TRBJ1-1
CASSIGGQGRFEAFF
TGTGCCAGTAGTATAGGGGGACAGGGACGGTTTGAAGCTTTCTTT
>TRBV5-4|.|TRBD1|TRBJ2-7
CASGRGISYEQYF
TGTGCCAGCGGCAGGGGGATCTCCTACGAGCAGTACTTC
>TRBV27|.|.|TRBJ2-1
CASSPPPPRLINNEQFF
TGTGCCAGCAGTCCGCCCCCTCCTAGGTTAATAAACAATGAGCAGTTCTTC
>TRBV7-9|few|.|TRBJ2-1
CASSATLRNEQFF
TGTGCCAGCAGCGCCACCTTGCGCAATGAGCAGTTCTTC
>TRBV11-2|.|TRBD1|TRBJ2-3
CASSQGQDTQYF
TGTGCCAGCAGCCAGGGACAGGATACGCAGTATTTT
>TRBV4-1|.|.|TRBJ2-1
CASTRGGLNEQFF
TGCGCCAGCACGCGAGGGGGACTAAATGAGCAGTTCTTC
>TRBV10-3|.|.|TRBJ2-1
CAINFTRGKSSYNEQFF
TGTGCCATCAATTTTACTAGAGGGAAGAGCTCCTACAATGAGCAGTTCTTC
>TRBV27|.|.|TRBJ2-7
CASSLSGGDSYEQYF
TGTGCCAGCAGTTTATCAGGCGGGGACTCCTACGAGCAGTACTTC
>TRBV7-9|.|.|TRBJ2-2
CASSRRTVRNTGELFF
TGTGCCAGCAGCCGGAGGACAGTGCGGAACACCGGGGAGCTGTTTTTT
>TRBV7-2|.|.|TRBJ1-2
CASTLTLGYTF
TGTGCCAGCACTCTGACACTTGGCTACACCTTC
>TRBV7-2|.|.|TRBJ2-7
CASSSPRSNLRYEQYF
TGTGCCAGCAGCTCCCCCAGGTCCAACCTCCGCTACGAGCAGTACTTC
>TRBV7-2|.|.|TRBJ2-5
CASSFAGWETQYF
TGTGCCAGCAGCTTTGCGGGATGGGAGACCCAGTACTTC
>TRBV18|once|TRBD1|TRBJ2-7
CASSETGGTYEQYF
TGTGCCAGCTCCGAGACAGGGGGTACCTACGAGCAGTACTTC
>TRBV5-4|.|.|TRBJ2-3
CASSLDALGPSTDTQYF
TGTGCCAGCAGCTTGGACGCACTAGGGCCCAGCACAGATACGCAGTATTTT
>TRBV19|.|.|TRBJ2-2
CASSIASPGELFF
TGTGCCAGTAGTATAGCCTCCCCCGGGGAGCTGTTTTTT
>TRBV7-9|.|TRBD1|TRBJ1-4
CASSFPRGLTNEKLFF
TGTGCCAGCAGCTTCCCTAGGGGGCTTACTAATGAAAAACTGTTTTTT
>TRBV7-3|.|.|TRBJ1-1
CASSSGRGTEAFF
TGTGCCAGCAGCTCTGGACGGGGGACTGAAGCTTTCTTT
>TRBV7-2|.|.|TRBJ2-1
CASSWVIGGGFEFF
TGTGCCAGCAGCTGGGTAATCGGAGGGGGCTTCGAGTTCTTC
>TRBV13|.|TRBD2|TRBJ2-5
CASRSGGVLETQYF
TGTGCCAGCAGGTCGGGGGGAGTTCTAGAGACCCAGTACTTC
>TRBV5-4|.|.|TRBJ2-1
CASSWGDNEQFF
TGTGCCAGCAGCTGGGGCGACAATGAGCAGTTCTTC
>TRBV19|once|TRBD2|TRBJ2-7
CASSPRRLAGLYEQYF
TGTGCCAGTAGTCCCCGGCGACTAGCGGGGCTCTACGAGCAGTACTTC
>TRBV27|.|.|TRBJ2-1
CASSSLAVWGNEQFF
TGTGCCAGCAGTTCCTTAGCGGTCTGGGGCAATGAGCAGTTCTTC
>TRBV6-5|few|.|TRBJ1-6
CASTVTGKYNSPLHF
TGTGCCAGCACCGTTACAGGGAAGTATAATTCACCCCTCCACTTT
>TRBV11-2|.|TRBD2|TRBJ2-2
CASSLSSGSTGELFF
TGTGCCAGCAGCTTATCCAGCGGGAGTACCGGGGAGCTGTTTTTT
>TRBV5-1|.|.|TRBJ2-1
CASSRAGAGNEQFF
TGCGCCAGCAGTCGGGCGGGGGCAGGCAATGAGCAGTTCTTC
>TRBV29-1|.|.|TRBJ2-5
CSATRTFQETQYF
TGCAGCGCAACAAGGACTTTTCAAGAGACCCAGTACTTC
>TRBV30|.|TRBD2|TRBJ2-7
CAWSTHPGAGGLVYEQYF
TGTGCCTGGAGTACGCACCCGGGAGCGGGAGGGCTAGTCTACGAGCAGTACTTC
>TRBV7-9|.|.|TRBJ2-7
CASSAPERYEQYF
TGTGCCAGCAGCGCCCCCGAGCGGTACGAGCAGTACTTC
>TRBV4-1|.|.|TRBJ2-1
CASSHRAPYNEQFF
TGCGCCAGCAGCCACAGGGCCCCCTACAATGAGCAGTTCTTC
>TRBV19|.|TRBD2|TRBJ2-1
CASSLAGGGEQFF
TGTGCCAGTAGTCTAGCGGGAGGGGGTGAGCAGTTCTTC
>TRBV19|.|.|TRBJ2-2
CASSVDSTTGELFF
TGTGCCAGTAGTGTAGACAGTACCACCGGGGAGCTGTTTTTT
>TRBV2|.|TRBD2|TRBJ2-1
CASGTSGSTSRNEQFF
TGTGCCAGCGGGACTAGCGGGAGCACCTCCCGGAATGAGCAGTTCTTC
>TRBV9|.|TRBD1|TRBJ2-2
CASSAGQGNTGELFF
TGTGCCAGCAGCGCGGGACAGGGTAACACCGGGGAGCTGTTTTTT
>TRBV6-6|.|.|TRBJ1-1
CASSYWEGSEAFF
TGTGCCAGCAGTTACTGGGAGGGGTCTGAAGCTTTCTTT
>TRBV5-4|.|TRBD2|TRBJ2-7
CASSSRLAGTYEQYF
TGTGCCAGCAGCTCCAGACTAGCGGGTACTTACGAGCAGTACTTC
>TRBV25-1|.|TRBD2|TRBJ2-7
CASSTPGLGRSSSYEQYF
TGTGCCAGCAGCACCCCGGGACTAGGAAGAAGCAGCTCCTACGAGCAGTACTTC
>TRBV13|.|.|TRBJ2-1
CASSLGGNEQFF
TGTGCCAGCAGCTTAGGCGGCAATGAGCAGTTCTTC
>TRBV6-7|.|.|TRBJ1-1
CASTPGVNTEAFF
TGTGCCAGCACCCCGGGGGTAAACACTGAAGCTTTCTTT
>TRBV4-3|.|.|TRBJ1-1
CASSRARLNTEAFF
TGCGCCAGCAGCCGAGCTAGGTTGAACACTGAAGCTTTCTTT